This is a list of T cell receptor beta chains from one sample in a study of blood T cell repertoires in COVID-19. Measured with immunoSEQ multiplex PCR; TCRdb has only the in-frame clones, and not every one. The sample yields 95,000 to 110,000 clones, 87% seen once. Material for sequencing was peripheral blood. These receptors came from a man over 45 with acute or convalescent COVID-19. Both conserved end residues are part of each CDR3. Each record gives: D gene, J gene, V gene, clone size, CDR3 length, CDR3 DNA, CDR3 protein. The D gene is left open where the match is weak. Rows give clone size only sometimes, using once, few, many, or a class for an expanded clone.

d_gene: TRBD1
j_gene: TRBJ1-1
v_gene: TRBV7-6
abundance: .
len: 17
CDR3nt: TGTGCCAGCAGCTTGATTTACGGACAGGGCGAACTGGGTGAAGCTTTCTTT
CDR3aa: CASSLIYGQGELGEAFF

d_gene: .
j_gene: TRBJ2-7
v_gene: TRBV2
abundance: .
len: 14
CDR3nt: TGTGCCAGCAGTGAGGGCCCCTCGTGGTACGAGCAGTACTTC
CDR3aa: CASSEGPSWYEQYF

d_gene: .
j_gene: TRBJ2-2
v_gene: TRBV5-4
abundance: .
len: 15
CDR3nt: TGTGCCAGCAGCGCCGCGACAACGAACACCGGGGAGCTGTTTTTT
CDR3aa: CASSAATTNTGELFF

d_gene: TRBD1
j_gene: TRBJ1-1
v_gene: TRBV5-4
abundance: .
len: 13
CDR3nt: TGTGCCAGCAGCTTGACAGGGGGCGCTGAAGCTTTCTTT
CDR3aa: CASSLTGGAEAFF

d_gene: TRBD1
j_gene: TRBJ1-2
v_gene: TRBV12-3/TRBV12-4
abundance: .
len: 13
CDR3nt: TGTGCCAGCAGTCTCAGGACAGGGGGCCCGGGCACCTTC
CDR3aa: CASSLRTGGPGTF

d_gene: .
j_gene: TRBJ2-1
v_gene: TRBV6-6
abundance: once
len: 13
CDR3nt: TGTGCCAGCAGCCCAGGGGACTACAATGAGCAGTTCTTC
CDR3aa: CASSPGDYNEQFF

d_gene: .
j_gene: TRBJ2-1
v_gene: TRBV4-1
abundance: .
len: 15
CDR3nt: TGCGCCAGCAGCGCCCCATGGGCCAGCTACAATGAGCAGTTCTTC
CDR3aa: CASSAPWASYNEQFF

d_gene: .
j_gene: TRBJ2-1
v_gene: TRBV18
abundance: .
len: 14
CDR3nt: TGTGCCAGCTCAAACACGGGACTTTTTAATGAGCAGTTCTTC
CDR3aa: CASSNTGLFNEQFF

d_gene: TRBD2
j_gene: TRBJ2-7
v_gene: TRBV5-1
abundance: .
len: 16
CDR3nt: TGCGCCAGCAGCTTGGCCGTTGGACTAGCGAATTACGAGCAGTACTTC
CDR3aa: CASSLAVGLANYEQYF

d_gene: TRBD2
j_gene: TRBJ2-5
v_gene: TRBV5-1
abundance: .
len: 15
CDR3nt: TGCGCCAGCAGCTTGGCTCTAGCGGGAGGGGAGACCCAGTACTTC
CDR3aa: CASSLALAGGETQYF

d_gene: TRBD2
j_gene: TRBJ2-3
v_gene: TRBV6-5
abundance: .
len: 14
CDR3nt: TGTGCCAGCAGTCCCCGGGGGGGCACAGATACGCAGTATTTT
CDR3aa: CASSPRGGTDTQYF

d_gene: .
j_gene: TRBJ2-1
v_gene: TRBV6-1
abundance: few
len: 13
CDR3nt: TGTGCCAGCAGTGAAGCTCCGGGCAATGAGCAGTTCTTC
CDR3aa: CASSEAPGNEQFF

d_gene: TRBD1
j_gene: TRBJ2-3
v_gene: TRBV23-1
abundance: .
len: 13
CDR3nt: TGCGCTACCACAGGGGCCTCCACAGATACGCAGTATTTT
CDR3aa: CATTGASTDTQYF

d_gene: TRBD1
j_gene: TRBJ2-3
v_gene: TRBV3-1/TRBV3-2
abundance: .
len: 15
CDR3nt: TGTGCCAGCAGCGCCCGGGACAGGGGCACAGATACGCAGTATTTT
CDR3aa: CASSARDRGTDTQYF

d_gene: TRBD2
j_gene: TRBJ2-7
v_gene: TRBV5-4
abundance: .
len: 20
CDR3nt: TGTGCCAGCTTCCCCTCCGGGGGTAGGAGCGGGAGGCCGAGCTCCTACGAGCAGTACTTC
CDR3aa: CASFPSGGRSGRPSSYEQYF

d_gene: .
j_gene: TRBJ2-3
v_gene: TRBV24-1
abundance: .
len: 16
CDR3nt: TGTGCCACCAGTGATTCCCCCGGAAGGGGGACAGATACGCAGTATTTT
CDR3aa: CATSDSPGRGTDTQYF

d_gene: TRBD2
j_gene: TRBJ2-7
v_gene: TRBV30
abundance: .
len: 16
CDR3nt: TGTGCCACCTCTAGCGGTGACAGCTTATTCTCCTACGAGCAGTACTTC
CDR3aa: CATSSGDSLFSYEQYF

d_gene: TRBD1
j_gene: TRBJ2-3
v_gene: TRBV2
abundance: .
len: 13
CDR3nt: TGTGCCAGCAAGGGACAGGGGTCAGATACGCAGTATTTT
CDR3aa: CASKGQGSDTQYF

d_gene: .
j_gene: TRBJ2-7
v_gene: TRBV12-3/TRBV12-4
abundance: .
len: 12
CDR3nt: TGTGCCAGCAGTTTAGAGGGAGACGAGCAGTACTTC
CDR3aa: CASSLEGDEQYF

d_gene: .
j_gene: TRBJ2-4
v_gene: TRBV2
abundance: .
len: 16
CDR3nt: TGTGCCAGCAGTGTCCTGGACCGGGAACCCAAAAACATTCAGTACTTC
CDR3aa: CASSVLDREPKNIQYF

d_gene: TRBD1
j_gene: TRBJ1-4
v_gene: TRBV15
abundance: .
len: 14
CDR3nt: TGTGCCACCAGTATATATGGACAGGGAGAAAAACTGTTTTTT
CDR3aa: CATSIYGQGEKLFF

d_gene: TRBD2
j_gene: TRBJ2-7
v_gene: TRBV29-1
abundance: .
len: 11
CDR3nt: TGCAGCGTGAGACTAGCCCAAGAGCAGTACTTC
CDR3aa: CSVRLAQEQYF

d_gene: .
j_gene: TRBJ2-7
v_gene: TRBV4-2
abundance: .
len: 13
CDR3nt: TGTGCCAGCAGCCCGGGTCATGGCTACGAGCAGTACTTC
CDR3aa: CASSPGHGYEQYF

d_gene: TRBD2
j_gene: TRBJ2-1
v_gene: TRBV15
abundance: .
len: 17
CDR3nt: TGTGCCACCAGCAGACTAAGTGGGGGACTAGCGGGAGAAGAGCAGTTCTTC
CDR3aa: CATSRLSGGLAGEEQFF

d_gene: .
j_gene: TRBJ1-6
v_gene: TRBV6-5
abundance: .
len: 12
CDR3nt: TGTGCCAGCAGTTTCCGAGGATCACCCCTCCACTTT
CDR3aa: CASSFRGSPLHF

d_gene: .
j_gene: TRBJ2-7
v_gene: TRBV7-6
abundance: .
len: 13
CDR3nt: TGTGCCAGCAGCTTAGCGTCCGAGTACGAGCAGTACTTC
CDR3aa: CASSLASEYEQYF

d_gene: TRBD2
j_gene: TRBJ2-1
v_gene: TRBV6-6
abundance: .
len: 20
CDR3nt: TGTGCCAGCAGTCTATGGCCGACTAGCGGGAGGGCCGGTTCCTACAATGAGCAGTTCTTC
CDR3aa: CASSLWPTSGRAGSYNEQFF

d_gene: .
j_gene: TRBJ2-7
v_gene: TRBV19
abundance: .
len: 14
CDR3nt: TGTGCCAGTAGAGCCCCCGGGACAAAGTACGAGCAGTACTTC
CDR3aa: CASRAPGTKYEQYF

d_gene: TRBD2
j_gene: TRBJ2-5
v_gene: TRBV30
abundance: .
len: 14
CDR3nt: TGTGCCTGGAGGAAAGCTAGCGGGGTTGAGACCCAGTACTTC
CDR3aa: CAWRKASGVETQYF

d_gene: TRBD2
j_gene: TRBJ2-1
v_gene: TRBV18
abundance: .
len: 17
CDR3nt: TGTGCCAGCTCACCCTCCGGGACTAGCGGGAATTACAATGAGCAGTTCTTC
CDR3aa: CASSPSGTSGNYNEQFF

d_gene: .
j_gene: TRBJ2-7
v_gene: TRBV27
abundance: .
len: 13
CDR3nt: TGTGCCAGCAGTTGGACAGCGACCTACGAGCAGTACTTC
CDR3aa: CASSWTATYEQYF

d_gene: .
j_gene: TRBJ1-1
v_gene: TRBV12-3/TRBV12-4
abundance: .
len: 13
CDR3nt: TGTGCCAGCAGGCAACAATTGAACACTGAAGCTTTCTTT
CDR3aa: CASRQQLNTEAFF

d_gene: TRBD1
j_gene: TRBJ1-6
v_gene: TRBV28
abundance: once
len: 13
CDR3nt: TGTGCCAGCGATGGGACAGGGGGTTCACCCCTCCACTTT
CDR3aa: CASDGTGGSPLHF

d_gene: TRBD2
j_gene: TRBJ2-7
v_gene: TRBV27
abundance: .
len: 15
CDR3nt: TGTGCCAGCAGACTTTTTAGCGGGAGAACCTACGAGCAGTACTTC
CDR3aa: CASRLFSGRTYEQYF

d_gene: .
j_gene: TRBJ1-3
v_gene: TRBV19
abundance: .
len: 13
CDR3nt: TGTGCCAGTAAATACAGGGCTGGAAACACCATATATTTT
CDR3aa: CASKYRAGNTIYF

d_gene: .
j_gene: TRBJ2-5
v_gene: TRBV5-4
abundance: .
len: 15
CDR3nt: TGTGCCAGCAGCTTGCTGGCCCTCAAGCAAGAGACCCAGTACTTC
CDR3aa: CASSLLALKQETQYF

d_gene: TRBD2
j_gene: TRBJ2-7
v_gene: TRBV6-2/TRBV6-3
abundance: .
len: 16
CDR3nt: TGTGCCAGCAGCCTCGGGACTAGCGGGAGGCACTACGAGCAGTACTTC
CDR3aa: CASSLGTSGRHYEQYF

d_gene: .
j_gene: TRBJ1-1
v_gene: TRBV10-3
abundance: .
len: 13
CDR3nt: TGTGCCATCAGGAGGGAGTCCATGGCTGAAGCTTTCTTT
CDR3aa: CAIRRESMAEAFF

d_gene: TRBD2
j_gene: TRBJ2-2
v_gene: TRBV11-2
abundance: .
len: 16
CDR3nt: TGTGCCAGCAGCTTAGAGGGGCTAGCGGGAGGCGGGGAGCTGTTTTTT
CDR3aa: CASSLEGLAGGGELFF

d_gene: .
j_gene: TRBJ2-6
v_gene: TRBV11-2
abundance: .
len: 16
CDR3nt: TGTGCCAGCAGCTACGGGGGAGCTGGTGGGGCCAACGTCCTGACTTTC
CDR3aa: CASSYGGAGGANVLTF

d_gene: .
j_gene: TRBJ2-7
v_gene: TRBV5-6
abundance: .
len: 14
CDR3nt: TGTGCCAGCAGCTTAGGGGCAGGGTCCTACGAGCAGTACTTC
CDR3aa: CASSLGAGSYEQYF

d_gene: TRBD1
j_gene: TRBJ2-2
v_gene: TRBV6-5
abundance: .
len: 15
CDR3nt: TGTGCCAGCAGGTTACAGGGGTTGGGACCCGGGGAGCTGTTTTTT
CDR3aa: CASRLQGLGPGELFF

d_gene: TRBD1
j_gene: TRBJ2-5
v_gene: TRBV6-1
abundance: .
len: 16
CDR3nt: TGTGCCAGCAGTGAACTTAGGACAGGGAGCCAAGAGACCCAGTACTTC
CDR3aa: CASSELRTGSQETQYF

d_gene: .
j_gene: TRBJ1-2
v_gene: TRBV16
abundance: .
len: 15
CDR3nt: TGTGCCAGCAGCCAATCAAGGGGTCCGATCGGGGGCTACACCTTC
CDR3aa: CASSQSRGPIGGYTF

d_gene: .
j_gene: TRBJ1-2
v_gene: TRBV5-1
abundance: .
len: 15
CDR3nt: TGCGCCAGCAGCAGAGTGGACAGCCCTAACTATGGCTACACCTTC
CDR3aa: CASSRVDSPNYGYTF

d_gene: TRBD2
j_gene: TRBJ2-7
v_gene: TRBV5-1
abundance: .
len: 16
CDR3nt: TGCGCCAGCAGCTTCACGGCTAGCGGTGATTCCTACGAGCAGTACTTC
CDR3aa: CASSFTASGDSYEQYF

d_gene: .
j_gene: TRBJ1-2
v_gene: TRBV18
abundance: .
len: 17
CDR3nt: TGTGCCAGCTCACCCTTCAACCTAGCAGATTTTAACTATGGCTACACCTTC
CDR3aa: CASSPFNLADFNYGYTF

d_gene: .
j_gene: TRBJ1-3
v_gene: TRBV4-1
abundance: .
len: 16
CDR3nt: TGCGCCAGCAGCCAAGGTTGGAGGGCAAGTGGAAACACCATATATTTT
CDR3aa: CASSQGWRASGNTIYF

d_gene: TRBD1
j_gene: TRBJ1-6
v_gene: TRBV5-4
abundance: .
len: 15
CDR3nt: TGTGCCAGCAGCTCCCGGGACAGTCCAAATTCACCCCTCCACTTT
CDR3aa: CASSSRDSPNSPLHF

d_gene: .
j_gene: TRBJ2-7
v_gene: TRBV11-2
abundance: .
len: 15
CDR3nt: TGTGCCAGCAGCTTAGTGGCGGGGAGCTCCTACGAGCAGTACTTC
CDR3aa: CASSLVAGSSYEQYF

d_gene: .
j_gene: TRBJ2-7
v_gene: TRBV5-4
abundance: .
len: 13
CDR3nt: TGTGCCAGCAGCTTGGGTCCTACCTACGAGCAGTACTTC
CDR3aa: CASSLGPTYEQYF

d_gene: TRBD2
j_gene: TRBJ2-1
v_gene: TRBV28
abundance: few
len: 19
CDR3nt: TGTGCCAGCAGTTCTGGACTAGCGGGAGGGGATCCGAAACTTGGTGAGCAGTTCTTC
CDR3aa: CASSSGLAGGDPKLGEQFF